One sample yielded the 8 T cell receptor beta chains listed below, sequenced in a study of post-analysis software for immune sequencing data. Study findings and constraints: TRBV5-6, TRBV5-1 and TRBV20-1 were among 4 or 5 TRBV segments more frequent in patients than controls.

These receptors' targets are unknown. Prepared libraries of TCR beta cDNA carried unique molecular identifiers. TCRdb reprocessed the PCR reads with MiXCR, giving one entry per CDR3 protein. This sample has 450,000 to 650,000 distinct CDR3 sequences, with around 44% found just once. The sequenced material came from blood. These receptors were obtained from a girl between 5 and 17 years old with multiple sclerosis.

This clonotype occurred a few times. V and J are TRBV7-2 and TRBJ1-2; 10 positions agree with TRBD1. The CDR3 is 16 residues long. V shed 4 bases and J 8 bases; nucleotides not matched to a gene: 13. The V gene's germline CDR1 is SGHTA and CDR2 FQGNSA. CDR3 residues: CASSSKTGGASEGYTF. The CDR3 bases are TGTGCCAGCAGCTCTAAGACAGGGGGCGCTTCGGAAGGCTACACCTTC. The complete variable domain, with remaining parts taken from reference TRBV7-2 and TRBJ1-2, reads GAGVSQSPSNKVTEKGKDVELRCDPISGHTALYWYRQSLGQGLEFLIYFQGNSAPDKSGLPSDRFSAERTGGSVSTLTIQRTQQEDSAVYLCASSSKTGGASEGYTFGSGTRLTVV.

This chain connects TRBV28 to TRBJ2-1; tentatively, D is TRBD1 (5 bases). V was shortened by 7 bases and J by 0 bases, with 10 bases between the two germline ends. The CDR3 runs to 14 residues. The V gene's germline CDR1 is MDHEN and CDR2 SYDVKM. The CDR3, as DNA: TGTGCCAGCAAATCCCAGGGCTCCTACAATGAGCAGTTCTTC. Encoded protein: CASKSQGSYNEQFF. Using reference TRBV28 and TRBJ2-1 for the parts outside the CDR3, the full variable domain is DVKVTQSSRYLVKRTGEKVFLECVQDMDHENMFWYRQDPGLGLRLIYFSYDVKMKEKGDIPEGYSVSREKKERFSLILESASTNQTSMYLCASKSQGSYNEQFFGPGTRLTVL.

This clonotype was found once. The chain recombines TRBV11-3 with TRBJ2-1; D possibly corresponds to TRBD2 (6 bases). Germline V gene lookup returns CDR1 SGHNT and CDR2 YENEEA. The CDR3 consists of 16 residues. The V gene lost 5 bases and the J gene lost 3 bases, with 17 bases spanning the gap. The CDR3: CASSPTLRGLYNEQFF. CDR3 in DNA: TGTGCCAGCAGCCCCACCCTGCGGGGACTCTACAATGAGCAGTTCTTC.

V usage is TRBV6-1 and J usage is TRBJ1-1, with 7 bases identical to TRBD1. The CDR3 has 14 residues. Germline CDR1 is MNHNS and CDR2 is SASEGT. Losses at the gene ends were 3 bases for V and 4 bases for J; bases not matched to a gene: 5. CDR3 in DNA: TGTGCCAGCAGTGAGCTGCAGGGGGGCACTGAAGCTTTCTTT. It yields the protein CASSELQGGTEAFF.

V usage is TRBV28 and J usage is TRBJ2-4, with D perhaps matching TRBD1 (6 bases). Germline V gives CDR1 MDHEN, CDR2 SYDVKM. The CDR3 loop spans 13 amino acids. Trimming took off 6 bases at V and 11 bases at J, with 17 bases between the two ends. CDR3 amino acids: CASSAGTLSVQYF. DNA of the CDR3: TGTGCCAGCAGCGCCGGGACACTGAGCGTTCAGTACTTC.

There are a few counts of this clonotype. V is TRBV29-1 and J is TRBJ2-1; the match to TRBD2 covers 16 bases. The CDR3 covers 17 residues. V lost 8 bases and J lost 1; bases outside the gene matches: 8. Looked up from germline, CDR1 is SQVTM and CDR2 is ANQGSEA. CDR3 nucleotides: TGCAGCACAGCGGGACTAGCGGGGGGGCCGTCCTACAATGAGCAGTTCTTC. This gives the protein CSTAGLAGGPSYNEQFF.

This clonotype was observed a few times. This chain links TRBV5-1 with TRBJ2-5; possible D gene TRBD2, 5 bases. This CDR3 is built from 16 residues. Germline CDR1 reads SGHRS; CDR2 reads YFSETQ. Trimming took 0 bases from V and 1 from J, leaving 13 bases between them. The chain's CDR3 is CASSLAQTAGQETQYF. The CDR3 region has the DNA TGCGCCAGCAGCTTGGCCCAGACTGCGGGCCAAGAGACCCAGTACTTC.

V usage is TRBV18 and J usage is TRBJ2-7, with D possibly being TRBD2 (6 bases). The DNA end lines up better with TRBJ2-5; the J call may be wrong. CDR1 KGHSH and CDR2 LQKENI come from the germline V gene. The length of the CDR3 is 15 residues. CDR3 residues: CASVPNSGAGETQYF. CDR3 in DNA: TGTGCCAGCGTACCAAACAGCGGAGCGGGAGAGACCCAGTACTTC.